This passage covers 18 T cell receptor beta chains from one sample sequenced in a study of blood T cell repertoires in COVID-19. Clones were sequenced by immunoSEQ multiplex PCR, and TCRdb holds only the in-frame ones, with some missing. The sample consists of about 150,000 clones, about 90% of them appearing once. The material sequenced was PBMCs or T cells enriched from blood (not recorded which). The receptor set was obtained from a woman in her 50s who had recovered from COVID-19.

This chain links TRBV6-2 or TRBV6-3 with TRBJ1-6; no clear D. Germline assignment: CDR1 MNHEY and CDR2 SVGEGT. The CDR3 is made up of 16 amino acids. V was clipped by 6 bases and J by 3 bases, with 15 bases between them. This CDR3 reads CASRPSRSNYNSPLHF. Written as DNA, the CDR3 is TGTGCCAGCAGACCTTCGAGGTCGAACTATAATTCACCCCTCCACTTT.

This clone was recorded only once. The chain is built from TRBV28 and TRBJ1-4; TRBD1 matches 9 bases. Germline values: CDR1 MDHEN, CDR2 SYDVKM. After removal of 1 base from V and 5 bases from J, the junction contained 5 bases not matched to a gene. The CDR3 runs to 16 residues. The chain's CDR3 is CASSLSQQGANEKLFF. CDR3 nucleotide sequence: TGTGCCAGCAGTTTATCCCAACAGGGGGCGAATGAAAAACTGTTTTTT.

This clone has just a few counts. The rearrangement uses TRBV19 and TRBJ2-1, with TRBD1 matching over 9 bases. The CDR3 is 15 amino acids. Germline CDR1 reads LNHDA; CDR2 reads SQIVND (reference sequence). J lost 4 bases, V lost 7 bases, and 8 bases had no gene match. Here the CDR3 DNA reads TGTGCCAGTACGGTTACAGGGGGCGCTTACAATGAGCAGTTCTTC. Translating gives CASTVTGGAYNEQFF.

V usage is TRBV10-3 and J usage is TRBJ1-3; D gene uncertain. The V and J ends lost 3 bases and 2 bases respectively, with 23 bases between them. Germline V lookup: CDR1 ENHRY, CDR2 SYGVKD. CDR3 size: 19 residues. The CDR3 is CAISDPRPGWTRPGNTIYF. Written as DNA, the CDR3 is TGTGCCATCAGTGACCCCCGACCGGGGTGGACTCGCCCTGGAAACACCATATATTTT.

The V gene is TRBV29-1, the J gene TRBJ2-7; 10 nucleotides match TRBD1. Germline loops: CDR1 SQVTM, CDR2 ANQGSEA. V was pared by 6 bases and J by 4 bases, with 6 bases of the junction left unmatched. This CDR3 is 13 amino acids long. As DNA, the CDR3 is TGCAGCGTGGTGACAGGGGGCTCTTACGAGCAGTACTTC. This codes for CSVVTGGSYEQYF.

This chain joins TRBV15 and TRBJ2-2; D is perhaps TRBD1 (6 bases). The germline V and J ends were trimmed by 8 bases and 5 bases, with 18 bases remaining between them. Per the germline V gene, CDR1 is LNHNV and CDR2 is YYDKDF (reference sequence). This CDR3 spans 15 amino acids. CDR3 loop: CATRVRGGRTGELFF. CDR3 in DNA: TGTGCCACCCGCGTGCGAGGGGGAAGGACCGGGGAGCTGTTTTTT. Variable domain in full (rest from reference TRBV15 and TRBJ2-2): DAMVIQNPRYQVTQFGKPVTLSCSQTLNHNVMYWYQQKSSQAPKLLFHYYDKDFNNEADTPDNFQSRRPNTSFCFLDIRSPGLGDTAMYLCATRVRGGRTGELFFGEGSRLTVL.

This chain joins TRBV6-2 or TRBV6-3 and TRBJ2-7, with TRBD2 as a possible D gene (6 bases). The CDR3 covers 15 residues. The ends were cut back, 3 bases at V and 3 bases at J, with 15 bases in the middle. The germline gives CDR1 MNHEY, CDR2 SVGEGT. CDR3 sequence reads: CASSYGAGWVYEQYF. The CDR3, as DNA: TGTGCCAGCAGTTATGGAGCGGGTTGGGTCTACGAGCAGTACTTC.

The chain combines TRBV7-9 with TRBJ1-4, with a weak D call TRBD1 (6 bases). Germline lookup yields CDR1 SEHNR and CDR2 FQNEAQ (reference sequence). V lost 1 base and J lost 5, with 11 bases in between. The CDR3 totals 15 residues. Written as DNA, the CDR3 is TGTGCCAGCAGCTTAGGGACGCAGGGGAATGAAAAACTGTTTTTT. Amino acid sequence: CASSLGTQGNEKLFF.

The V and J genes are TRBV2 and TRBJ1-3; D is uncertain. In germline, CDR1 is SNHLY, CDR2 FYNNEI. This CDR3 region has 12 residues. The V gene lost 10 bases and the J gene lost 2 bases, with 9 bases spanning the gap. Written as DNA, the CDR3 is TGTGCCACCCGGTTAACTGGAAACACCATATATTTT. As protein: CATRLTGNTIYF.

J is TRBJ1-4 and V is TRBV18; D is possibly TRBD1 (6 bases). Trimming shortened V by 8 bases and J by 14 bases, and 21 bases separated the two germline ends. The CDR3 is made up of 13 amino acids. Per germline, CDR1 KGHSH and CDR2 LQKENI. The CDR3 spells CASHPTGSSALFF. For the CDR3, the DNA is TGTGCCAGCCACCCCACAGGGTCCAGTGCTCTGTTTTTT.

This CDR3 reads CASSTGTSFYNEQFF. CDR3 sequence (DNA): TGTGCCAGCAGCACAGGGACTAGCTTTTACAATGAGCAGTTCTTC. This chain uses TRBV9 with TRBJ2-1, with 9 nucleotides matching TRBD2. This CDR3 is 15 amino acids long. Germline V gene lookup returns CDR1 SGDLS and CDR2 YYNGEE. V shed 4 bases, J shed 4 bases, and the junction held 6 bases outside the gene matches.

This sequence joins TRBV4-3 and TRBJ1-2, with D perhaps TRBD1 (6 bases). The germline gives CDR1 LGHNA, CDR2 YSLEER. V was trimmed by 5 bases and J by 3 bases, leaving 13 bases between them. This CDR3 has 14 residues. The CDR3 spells CASSSRAGDYGYTF. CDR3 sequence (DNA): TGCGCCAGCAGCTCACGGGCAGGGGACTATGGCTACACCTTC.

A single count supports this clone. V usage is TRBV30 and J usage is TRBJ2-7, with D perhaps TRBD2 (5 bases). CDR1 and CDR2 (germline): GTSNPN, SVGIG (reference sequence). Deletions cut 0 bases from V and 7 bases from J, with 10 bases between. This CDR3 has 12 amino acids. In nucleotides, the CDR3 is TGTGCCTGGAGTGTACGCGGGCGGGAGCAGTACTTC. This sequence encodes CAWSVRGREQYF.

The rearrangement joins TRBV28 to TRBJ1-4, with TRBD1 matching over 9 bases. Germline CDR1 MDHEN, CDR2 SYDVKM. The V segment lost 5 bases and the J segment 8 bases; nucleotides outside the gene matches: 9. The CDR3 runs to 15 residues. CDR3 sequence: CASSTPGQGREKLFF. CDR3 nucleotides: TGTGCCAGCAGTACCCCGGGACAGGGTCGCGAAAAACTGTTTTTT. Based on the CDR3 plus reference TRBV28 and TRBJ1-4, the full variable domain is DVKVTQSSRYLVKRTGEKVFLECVQDMDHENMFWYRQDPGLGLRLIYFSYDVKMKEKGDIPEGYSVSREKKERFSLILESASTNQTSMYLCASSTPGQGREKLFFGSGTQLSVL.

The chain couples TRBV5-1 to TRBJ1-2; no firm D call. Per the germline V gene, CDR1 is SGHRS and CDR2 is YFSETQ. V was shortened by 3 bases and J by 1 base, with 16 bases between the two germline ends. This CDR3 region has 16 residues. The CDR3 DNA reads TGCGCCAGCAGCTCGAAAAGCCCTGGACTTAACTATGGCTACACCTTC. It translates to CASSSKSPGLNYGYTF.

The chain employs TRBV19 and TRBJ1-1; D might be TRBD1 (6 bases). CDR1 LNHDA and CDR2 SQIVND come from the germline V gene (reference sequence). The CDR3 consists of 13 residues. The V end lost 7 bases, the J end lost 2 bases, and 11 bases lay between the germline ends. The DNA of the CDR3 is TGTGCCAGTAATACAGGGATCAACACTGAAGCTTTCTTT. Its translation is CASNTGINTEAFF.

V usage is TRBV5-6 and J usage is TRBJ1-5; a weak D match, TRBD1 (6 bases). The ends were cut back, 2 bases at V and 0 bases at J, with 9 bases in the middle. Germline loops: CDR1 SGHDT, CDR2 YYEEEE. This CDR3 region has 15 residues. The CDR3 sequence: CASSLGTTSNQPQHF. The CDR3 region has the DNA TGTGCCAGCAGCTTAGGGACAACTAGCAATCAGCCCCAGCATTTT.

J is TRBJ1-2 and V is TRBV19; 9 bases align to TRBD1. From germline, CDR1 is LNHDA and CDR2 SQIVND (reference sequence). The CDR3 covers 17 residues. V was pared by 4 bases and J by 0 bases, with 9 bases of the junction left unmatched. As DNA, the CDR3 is TGTGCCAGTAGTAGGGTGACAGGGGGTGCCCCTAACTATGGCTACACCTTC. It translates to CASSRVTGGAPNYGYTF. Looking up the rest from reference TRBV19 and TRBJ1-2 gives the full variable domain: DGGITQSPKYLFRKEGQNVTLSCEQNLNHDAMYWYRQDPGQGLRLIYYSQIVNDFQKGDIAEGYSVSREKKESFPLTVTSAQKNPTAFYLCASSRVTGGAPNYGYTFGSGTRLTVV.